This entry features one T cell receptor (beta chain) sequence. What it binds is not known. This sample stems from a study of cytomegalovirus exposure and HLA in healthy donors. Findings of the study overall: TCR beta chains numbering some 160 were designated cytomegalovirus-associated.

Researchers ran the PCR with 60 Vbeta and 13 Jbeta primers. Only in-frame clones appear in the TCRdb table, and some are missing; sequencing was by immunoSEQ multiplex PCR. The top ten clones hold roughly 7.7% of a sample with more than 90,000 clones, more than 70% of them seen once. The CDR3 extends over 14 amino acids. Trimming cost V 6 bases and J 8 bases, with 17 bases left between them. In germline, CDR1 is MDHEN, CDR2 SYDVKM. The specimen sequenced was PBMCs. This clonotype was sampled from a female donor in good health and CMV-seronegative. The chain links TRBV28 to TRBJ1-5; possible D gene TRBD1, 6 bases. The CDR3 spells CASRAGGPGKPQHF. The CDR3 DNA sequence: TGTGCCAGCAGAGCTGGGGGCCCTGGCAAGCCCCAGCATTTT.